The clone carrying this TCR beta chain was detected many times. What it binds is not known. PBMCs were obtained from about 9 ml fresh peripheral blood. The CDR3 runs 15 residues. Germline assignment: CDR1 DFQATT and CDR2 SNEGSKA (reference sequence). Trimming took off 0 bases at V and 0 bases at J, with 10 bases between the two ends. The data stem from a study of T cells in Graves' hyperthyroidism and ophthalmopathy. About the study: Upon initial diagnosis and before any treatment, peripheral blood was collected. Whole-study findings and limits: Separating ophthalmopathy from stable hyperthyroidism was achieved by a 13 V-J model. Most thyroid-expanded clonotypes above 0.001 were also found in blood.

Researchers amplified the TCR beta CDR3 regions from RNA transcripts. HTBI primers were the set used in a first-round RT-PCR of the TCR CDR3. TCRdb analysed the multiplex PCR reads with MiXCR anew, one entry per CDR3 protein. The profile shows about 400,000 distinct CDR3 sequences, approximately 14% of them singletons. V gene TRBV20-1 combines with J gene TRBJ2-3; D is ambiguous. Input material: blood. The receptor was derived from a woman in her late teens or twenties with Graves' hyperthyroidism. CDR3 bases: TGCAGTGCTAGAGATCCGGCCACTAGCACAGATACGCAGTATTTT. Its translation is CSARDPATSTDTQYF.